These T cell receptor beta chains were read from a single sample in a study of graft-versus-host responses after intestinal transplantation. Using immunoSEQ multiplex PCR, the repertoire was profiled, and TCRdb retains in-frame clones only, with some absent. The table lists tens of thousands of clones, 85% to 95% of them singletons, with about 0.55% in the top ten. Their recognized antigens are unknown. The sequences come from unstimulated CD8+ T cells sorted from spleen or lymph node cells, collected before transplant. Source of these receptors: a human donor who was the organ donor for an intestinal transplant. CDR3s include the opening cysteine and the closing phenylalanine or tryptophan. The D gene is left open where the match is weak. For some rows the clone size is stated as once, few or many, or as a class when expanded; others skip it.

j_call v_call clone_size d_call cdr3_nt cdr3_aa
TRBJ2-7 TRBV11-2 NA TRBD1 TGTGCCAGCAGTTACACCGGGACAGGGCTCTCCTACGAGCAGTACTTC CASSYTGTGLSYEQYF
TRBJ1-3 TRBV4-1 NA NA TGCGCCAGCAGCCAAGATCGGTCGTCCTACTCTGGAAACACCATATATTTT CASSQDRSSYSGNTIYF
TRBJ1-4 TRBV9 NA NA TGTGCCAGCAGCGTAGATGGGGCAGGTTATAATGAAAAACTGTTTTTT CASSVDGAGYNEKLFF
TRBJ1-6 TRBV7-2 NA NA TGTGCCAGCAGCTTAGTTGCACCACCCCTCCACTTT CASSLVAPPLHF
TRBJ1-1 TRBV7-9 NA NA TGTGCCAGCTTGGGGACTGTGAACACTGAAGCTTTCTTT CASLGTVNTEAFF
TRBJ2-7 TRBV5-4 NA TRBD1 TGTGCCAGCAGCTCGACAGGGAACGAGCAGTACTTC CASSSTGNEQYF
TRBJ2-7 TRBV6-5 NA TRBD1 TGTGCCAGCAGTCCCCGGGACAGCTTGAGGAACGAGCAGTACTTC CASSPRDSLRNEQYF
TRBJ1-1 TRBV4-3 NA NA TGCGCCAGCAGCCAGGAACAAGTCTTGAACACTGAAGCTTTCTTT CASSQEQVLNTEAFF
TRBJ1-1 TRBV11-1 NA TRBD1 TGTGCCAGCAGCTTAGCTGTTGGGACAGGATCTGAAGCTTTCTTT CASSLAVGTGSEAFF
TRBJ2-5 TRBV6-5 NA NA TGTGCCAGCAGACAGGGAGGAGAGACCCAGTACTTC CASRQGGETQYF
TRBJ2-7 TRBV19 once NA TGTGCCAGTAGTATAGTTGGGGGCTACGAGCAGTACTTC CASSIVGGYEQYF
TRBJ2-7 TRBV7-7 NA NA TGTGCTAGCAGCTTGACTGGGTCGGACGAGCAGTACTTC CASSLTGSDEQYF